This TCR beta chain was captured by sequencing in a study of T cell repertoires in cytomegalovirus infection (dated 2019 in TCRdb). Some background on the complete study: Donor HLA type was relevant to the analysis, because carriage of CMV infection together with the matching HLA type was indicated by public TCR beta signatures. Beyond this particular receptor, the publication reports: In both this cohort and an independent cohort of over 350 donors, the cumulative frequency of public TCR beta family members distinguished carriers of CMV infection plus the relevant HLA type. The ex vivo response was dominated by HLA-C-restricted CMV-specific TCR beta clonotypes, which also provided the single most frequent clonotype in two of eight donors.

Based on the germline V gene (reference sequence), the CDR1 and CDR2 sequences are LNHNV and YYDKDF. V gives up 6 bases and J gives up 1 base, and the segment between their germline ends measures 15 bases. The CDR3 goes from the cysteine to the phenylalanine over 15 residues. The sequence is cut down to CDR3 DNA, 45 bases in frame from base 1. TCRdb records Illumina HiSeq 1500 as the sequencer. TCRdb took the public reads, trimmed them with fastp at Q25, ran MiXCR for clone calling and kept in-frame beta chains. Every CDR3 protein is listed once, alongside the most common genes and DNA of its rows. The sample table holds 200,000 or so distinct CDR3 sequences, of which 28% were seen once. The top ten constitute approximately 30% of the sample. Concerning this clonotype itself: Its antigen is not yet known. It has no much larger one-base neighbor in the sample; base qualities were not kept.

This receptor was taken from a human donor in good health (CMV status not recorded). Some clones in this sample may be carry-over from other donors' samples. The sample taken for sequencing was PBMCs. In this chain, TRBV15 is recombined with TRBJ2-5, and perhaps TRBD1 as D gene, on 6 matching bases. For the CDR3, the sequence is CATSFTGTSQETQYF. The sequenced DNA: TGTGCCACCAGTTTTACCGGGACAAGCCAAGAGACCCAGTACTTC.